The clone carrying this TCR beta chain is a singleton in its sample. Its antigen is not identified. This sample was included in a study of cytomegalovirus exposure and HLA in healthy donors. Across the study: Across some 400 genotyped donors, over 70% landed in the Caucasian-associated ancestry cluster. Overall study results and limits: Associated with cytomegalovirus, according to the listing, were about 160 TCR beta chains. In a later analysis, DRB1 alleles had the most associated TCRs; HLA-C alleles the fewest.

The primer mix had 60 Vbeta and 13 Jbeta primers. Only in-frame clones appear in the TCRdb table, and some are missing; sequencing was by immunoSEQ multiplex PCR. The sample holds 200,000 to 250,000 clones, 70% to 90% seen once. The source is a man aged 25-45 years in good health and CMV-seronegative. Material for sequencing was PBMCs.

The CDR3 protein is CASSPQRGAWDNQPQHF. The DNA of the CDR3 is TGTGCCAGCAGCCCACAACGCGGGGCATGGGATAATCAGCCCCAGCATTTT. V gene TRBV5-8 combines with J gene TRBJ1-5, with a weak D call TRBD1 (5 bases). CDR1 and CDR2 from the germline V gene are SGHTS and YDEGEE. The V end was cut by 4 bases, the J end by 4 bases, with 21 bases between. The CDR3 extends over 17 amino acids.